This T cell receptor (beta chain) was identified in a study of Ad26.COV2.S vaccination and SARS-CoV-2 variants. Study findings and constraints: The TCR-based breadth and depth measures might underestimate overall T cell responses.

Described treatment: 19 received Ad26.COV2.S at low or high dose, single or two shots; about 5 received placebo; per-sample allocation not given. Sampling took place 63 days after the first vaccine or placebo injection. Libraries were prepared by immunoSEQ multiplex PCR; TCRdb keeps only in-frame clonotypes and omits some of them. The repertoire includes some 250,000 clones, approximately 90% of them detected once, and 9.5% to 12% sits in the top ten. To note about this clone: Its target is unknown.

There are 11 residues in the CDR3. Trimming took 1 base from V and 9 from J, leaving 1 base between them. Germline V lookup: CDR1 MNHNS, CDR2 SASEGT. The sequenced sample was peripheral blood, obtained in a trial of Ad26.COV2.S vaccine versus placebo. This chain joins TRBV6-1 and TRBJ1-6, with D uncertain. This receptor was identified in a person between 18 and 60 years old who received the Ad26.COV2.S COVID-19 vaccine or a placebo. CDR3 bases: TGTGCCAGCAGTGAAGGTTCACCCCTCCACTTT. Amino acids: CASSEGSPLHF.